The rows below give T cell receptor beta chains drawn from one sample of a study of blood T cell repertoires in COVID-19. Sequencing used immunoSEQ multiplex PCR; TCRdb keeps in-frame clones, though not all of them. The sample holds roughly 190,000 clones, 80% to 85% seen once. The source material was peripheral blood. These receptors all stem from a human donor with acute or convalescent COVID-19. The donor label of this sample is uncertain. Both conserved end residues are part of each CDR3. A D gene is named only where the DNA matches it firmly. Clone size is shown for a subset of rows, as once, few, many or a class of expanded clone.

clone size: NA; D gene: TRBD2; J gene: TRBJ2-4; V gene: TRBV5-1; CDR3 protein: CASSLGGLAEGVQYF; CDR3 DNA: TGCGCCAGCAGCTTGGGAGGACTAGCGGAGGGCGTTCAGTACTTC
clone size: NA; D gene: NA; J gene: TRBJ1-3; V gene: TRBV15; CDR3 protein: CATSRGDISSGNTIYF; CDR3 DNA: TGTGCCACCAGCAGAGGGGACATTAGCTCTGGAAACACCATATATTTT
clone size: NA; D gene: NA; J gene: TRBJ1-1; V gene: TRBV18; CDR3 protein: CASSPRGGENTEAFF; CDR3 DNA: TGTGCCAGCTCACCACGCGGGGGGGAAAACACTGAAGCTTTCTTT
clone size: NA; D gene: NA; J gene: TRBJ2-7; V gene: TRBV13; CDR3 protein: CASSRRGRGTYEQYF; CDR3 DNA: TGTGCCAGCAGCCGGAGGGGAAGAGGGACCTACGAGCAGTACTTC
clone size: NA; D gene: NA; J gene: TRBJ1-5; V gene: TRBV12-2; CDR3 protein: CATPTEDDSNQPQHF; CDR3 DNA: TGTGCAACCCCGACAGAAGATGATAGCAATCAGCCCCAGCATTTT
clone size: NA; D gene: TRBD1; J gene: TRBJ1-1; V gene: TRBV25-1; CDR3 protein: CASSELDRVEAFF; CDR3 DNA: TGTGCCAGCAGTGAATTGGACAGGGTTGAAGCTTTCTTT
clone size: NA; D gene: NA; J gene: TRBJ1-5; V gene: TRBV19; CDR3 protein: CASSVRYNQPQHF; CDR3 DNA: TGTGCCAGTAGTGTGAGGTACAATCAGCCCCAGCATTTT
clone size: NA; D gene: TRBD2; J gene: TRBJ2-2; V gene: TRBV10-3; CDR3 protein: CAISESKLAGGGTGELFF; CDR3 DNA: TGTGCCATCAGTGAGTCGAAACTAGCGGGGGGAGGCACCGGGGAGCTGTTTTTT
clone size: NA; D gene: NA; J gene: TRBJ2-3; V gene: TRBV7-3; CDR3 protein: CASSLGERTDTQYF; CDR3 DNA: TGTGCCAGCAGCTTAGGCGAGCGGACAGATACGCAGTATTTT
clone size: NA; D gene: TRBD1; J gene: TRBJ2-7; V gene: TRBV28; CDR3 protein: CASRTGQAYEQYF; CDR3 DNA: TGTGCCAGCAGGACGGGACAGGCCTACGAGCAGTACTTC
clone size: NA; D gene: NA; J gene: TRBJ2-5; V gene: TRBV18; CDR3 protein: CASSTLGRQETQYF; CDR3 DNA: TGTGCCAGCTCTACGCTAGGTAGACAAGAGACCCAGTACTTC
clone size: NA; D gene: TRBD1; J gene: TRBJ2-5; V gene: TRBV5-1; CDR3 protein: CASSSKTGGETQYF; CDR3 DNA: TGCGCCAGCAGCTCCAAAACAGGGGGTGAGACCCAGTACTTC
clone size: NA; D gene: TRBD1; J gene: TRBJ1-1; V gene: TRBV12-5; CDR3 protein: CASRPVLPYSGTGGSRPNTEAFF; CDR3 DNA: TGTGCTAGTAGGCCCGTCCTCCCCTATTCCGGGACAGGGGGCTCTCGGCCGAACACTGAAGCTTTCTTT
clone size: NA; D gene: NA; J gene: TRBJ1-4; V gene: TRBV28; CDR3 protein: CASSRPRSREKLFF; CDR3 DNA: TGTGCCAGCAGTCGCCCACGGAGTAGGGAAAAACTGTTTTTT
clone size: NA; D gene: NA; J gene: TRBJ1-2; V gene: TRBV27; CDR3 protein: CASSPSQWHGGYTF; CDR3 DNA: TGTGCCAGCAGTCCGTCACAGTGGCATGGCGGCTACACCTTC
clone size: NA; D gene: NA; J gene: TRBJ1-5; V gene: TRBV6-1; CDR3 protein: CASSEQGQDNQPQHF; CDR3 DNA: TGTGCCAGCAGTGAACAGGGGCAGGACAATCAGCCCCAGCATTTT
clone size: NA; D gene: TRBD2; J gene: TRBJ2-5; V gene: TRBV7-2; CDR3 protein: CASSFSGRVEETQYF; CDR3 DNA: TGTGCCAGCAGCTTTAGCGGGAGGGTAGAAGAGACCCAGTACTTC
clone size: NA; D gene: NA; J gene: TRBJ1-2; V gene: TRBV3-1/TRBV3-2; CDR3 protein: CASSQVTGQGYTF; CDR3 DNA: TGTGCCAGCAGCCAAGTTACAGGGCAGGGCTACACCTTC
clone size: NA; D gene: TRBD2; J gene: TRBJ2-5; V gene: TRBV5-4; CDR3 protein: CASSRGLAGLETQYF; CDR3 DNA: TGTGCCAGCAGTCGAGGACTAGCGGGATTGGAGACCCAGTACTTC
clone size: NA; D gene: NA; J gene: TRBJ2-3; V gene: TRBV21-1; CDR3 protein: CASSKARGTSTDTQYF; CDR3 DNA: TGTGCCAGCAGCAAAGCGCGAGGAACTAGCACAGATACGCAGTATTTT
clone size: NA; D gene: NA; J gene: TRBJ2-3; V gene: TRBV7-9; CDR3 protein: CASSLDALGGDTQYF; CDR3 DNA: TGTGCCAGCAGCTTAGACGCACTAGGGGGAGATACGCAGTATTTT
clone size: once; D gene: NA; J gene: TRBJ2-7; V gene: TRBV29-1; CDR3 protein: CSGGEPYEQYF; CDR3 DNA: TGCAGCGGGGGTGAGCCATACGAGCAGTACTTC
clone size: NA; D gene: NA; J gene: TRBJ2-7; V gene: TRBV2; CDR3 protein: CASSDDTRGPYKQYF; CDR3 DNA: TGTGCCAGCAGTGACGACACGCGGGGGCCCTATAAGCAGTACTTC
clone size: many; D gene: NA; J gene: TRBJ1-1; V gene: TRBV2; CDR3 protein: CASSDRVNTEAFF; CDR3 DNA: TGTGCCAGCAGTGACAGGGTAAACACTGAAGCTTTCTTT
clone size: few; D gene: TRBD1; J gene: TRBJ1-6; V gene: TRBV27; CDR3 protein: CASSLSTTGGNSPLHF; CDR3 DNA: TGTGCCAGCAGTCTCTCCACGACAGGGGGTAATTCACCCCTCCACTTT
clone size: NA; D gene: NA; J gene: TRBJ2-5; V gene: TRBV7-6; CDR3 protein: CASSLAEGTQYF; CDR3 DNA: TGTGCCAGCAGCTTAGCGGAGGGGACCCAGTACTTC
clone size: NA; D gene: TRBD1; J gene: TRBJ1-2; V gene: TRBV19; CDR3 protein: CASSSDREGGYTF; CDR3 DNA: TGTGCCAGTAGCTCGGACAGGGAAGGCGGCTACACCTTC